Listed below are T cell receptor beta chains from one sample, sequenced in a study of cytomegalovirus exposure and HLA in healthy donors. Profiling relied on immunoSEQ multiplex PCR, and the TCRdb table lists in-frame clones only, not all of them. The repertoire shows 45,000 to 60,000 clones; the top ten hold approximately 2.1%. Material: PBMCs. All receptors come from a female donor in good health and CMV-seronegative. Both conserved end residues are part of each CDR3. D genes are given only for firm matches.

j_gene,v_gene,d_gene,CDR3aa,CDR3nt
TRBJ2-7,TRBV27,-,CASSSRVAYEQYF,TGTGCCAGCAGTTCCAGGGTTGCCTACGAGCAGTACTTC
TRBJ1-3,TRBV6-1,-,CASSEFGGRVTGNTIYF,TGTGCCAGCAGTGAGTTCGGGGGACGGGTTACTGGAAACACCATATATTTT
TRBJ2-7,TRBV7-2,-,CASSRWTAYEQYF,TGTGCCAGCAGCCGCTGGACAGCCTACGAGCAGTACTTC
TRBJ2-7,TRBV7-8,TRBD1,CASSVAAGTGVSEQYF,TGTGCCAGCAGCGTGGCGGCCGGGACAGGGGTAAGCGAGCAGTACTTC
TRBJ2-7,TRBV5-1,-,CASSLVGGAAYEQYF,TGCGCCAGCAGCTTGGTTGGAGGGGCGGCCTACGAGCAGTACTTC
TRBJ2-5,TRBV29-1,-,CSVRDTSQETQYF,TGCAGCGTACGGGACACTAGCCAAGAGACCCAGTACTTC
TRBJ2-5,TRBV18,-,CASSFGGAQYF,TGTGCCAGCTCATTCGGCGGGGCCCAGTACTTC
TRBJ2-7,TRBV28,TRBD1,CASSSLPGQGAYYEQYF,TGTGCCAGCAGCTCACTGCCGGGACAGGGGGCCTACTACGAGCAGTACTTC
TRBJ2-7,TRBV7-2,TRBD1,CASSLATGGSYEQYF,TGTGCCAGCAGCTTAGCCACAGGGGGGTCCTACGAGCAGTACTTC
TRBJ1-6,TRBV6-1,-,CASRYRDGLSPLHF,TGTGCCAGCCGGTACAGGGACGGGCTTTCACCCCTCCACTTT
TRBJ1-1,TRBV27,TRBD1,CASLRDRESTEAFF,TGTGCCAGTCTCCGGGACAGGGAATCCACTGAAGCTTTCTTT
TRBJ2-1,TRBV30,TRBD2,CAWTAGTSLRNEQFF,TGTGCCTGGACTGCCGGGACTAGCTTAAGGAATGAGCAGTTCTTC
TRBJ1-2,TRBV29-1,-,CSARQQVSNYGYTF,TGCAGCGCCCGACAGCAGGTGTCTAACTATGGCTACACCTTC
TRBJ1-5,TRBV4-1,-,CASSQDSVQPQHF,TGCGCCAGCAGCCAGGACTCAGTTCAGCCCCAGCATTTT
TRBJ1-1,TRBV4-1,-,CASSPEGQLEVFF,TGCGCCAGCAGCCCCGAAGGACAATTAGAAGTTTTCTTT
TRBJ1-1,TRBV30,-,CAWWVPDGRAEAFF,TGTGCCTGGTGGGTGCCAGACGGTCGGGCTGAAGCTTTCTTT
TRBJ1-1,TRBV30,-,CAWSVVSAEAFF,TGTGCCTGGAGTGTAGTCAGCGCTGAAGCTTTCTTT
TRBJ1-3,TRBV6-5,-,CASSPGHSGDTIYF,TGTGCCAGCAGTCCGGGACACTCAGGCGACACCATATATTTT
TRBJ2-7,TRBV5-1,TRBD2,CASSLAGGRAGDLYEQYF,TGCGCCAGCAGCTTGGCGGGCGGGAGGGCCGGGGATCTCTACGAGCAGTACTTC
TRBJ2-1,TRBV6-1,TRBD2,CASSEEVGGGNEQFF,TGTGCCAGCAGTGAAGAGGTGGGGGGGGGCAATGAGCAGTTCTTC
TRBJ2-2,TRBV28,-,CASSYRQNTGELFF,TGTGCCAGCAGTTACAGACAGAACACCGGGGAGCTGTTTTTT
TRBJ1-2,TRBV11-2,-,CASSLGTVTYGYTF,TGTGCCAGCAGCTTAGGGACAGTGACCTATGGCTACACCTTC
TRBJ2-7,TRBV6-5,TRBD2,CASSSREGRAYEQYF,TGTGCCAGCAGTTCCAGGGAGGGCCGGGCCTACGAGCAGTACTTC
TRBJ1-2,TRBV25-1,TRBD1,CASSELGQGHYGYTF,TGTGCCAGCAGTGAACTGGGACAGGGTCACTATGGCTACACCTTC
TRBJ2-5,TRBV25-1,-,CASSEPGLMQETQYF,TGTGCCAGCAGTGAGCCGGGACTGATGCAAGAGACCCAGTACTTC
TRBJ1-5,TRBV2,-,CASGEGQPQHF,TGTGCCAGCGGGGAGGGACAGCCCCAGCATTTT
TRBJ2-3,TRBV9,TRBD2,CASSPRGGGTSGDTDTQYF,TGTGCCAGCAGCCCTCGGGGAGGGGGGACTAGCGGTGACACAGATACGCAGTATTTT
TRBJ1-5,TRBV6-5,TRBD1,CASSKTGGGSQPQHF,TGTGCCAGCAGTAAAACAGGGGGGGGGAGTCAGCCCCAGCATTTT
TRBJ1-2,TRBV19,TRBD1,CASSIRGRNYGYTF,TGTGCCAGTAGTATAAGGGGGCGCAACTATGGCTACACCTTC
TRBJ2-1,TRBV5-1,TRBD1,CASSLVPGGHEQFF,TGCGCCAGCAGCTTGGTTCCAGGGGGCCATGAGCAGTTCTTC
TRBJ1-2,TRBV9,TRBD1,CASSFLDRGSNGYTF,TGTGCCAGCAGCTTCTTGGACAGGGGGTCCAATGGCTACACCTTC
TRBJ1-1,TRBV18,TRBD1,CASSSGQGTEAFF,TGTGCCAGCTCCTCGGGACAGGGCACTGAAGCTTTCTTT
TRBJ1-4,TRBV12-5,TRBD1,CASGRDRGNEKLFF,TGTGCTAGTGGCAGGGACAGGGGAAATGAAAAACTGTTTTTT
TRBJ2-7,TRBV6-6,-,CASSLTSIYEQYF,TGTGCCAGCAGCTTGACTAGTATCTACGAGCAGTACTTC
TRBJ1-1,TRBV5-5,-,CASSLSYSNTEAFF,TGTGCCAGCAGCTTGTCCTATTCGAACACTGAAGCTTTCTTT
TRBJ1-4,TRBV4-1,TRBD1,CASSQDLRGFPEEKLFF,TGCGCCAGCAGCCAAGACCTCAGGGGGTTCCCTGAAGAAAAACTGTTTTTT
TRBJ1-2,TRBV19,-,CATSRGTNYGYTF,TGTGCCACATCAAGGGGAACTAACTATGGCTACACCTTC
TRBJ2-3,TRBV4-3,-,CASSPYAGDTQYF,TGCGCCAGCAGCCCTTACGCAGGGGATACGCAGTATTTT
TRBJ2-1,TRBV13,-,CASSWGVRDEQFF,TGTGCCAGCAGCTGGGGCGTGCGCGATGAGCAGTTCTTC
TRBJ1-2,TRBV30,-,CAWSVSSAGGYGYTF,TGTGCCTGGAGTGTTTCCTCGGCGGGGGGCTATGGCTACACCTTC
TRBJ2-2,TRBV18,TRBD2,CASSPISGRALAGELFF,TGTGCCAGCTCACCTATATCCGGGAGGGCCCTTGCCGGGGAGCTGTTTTTT
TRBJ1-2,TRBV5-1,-,CASSLVPAADGYTF,TGCGCCAGCAGCTTGGTGCCAGCAGCGGACGGCTACACCTTC
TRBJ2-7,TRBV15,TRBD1,CATSRGSPGTGNYEQYF,TGTGCCACCAGCAGAGGGTCTCCCGGGACAGGGAATTACGAGCAGTACTTC
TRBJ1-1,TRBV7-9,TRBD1,CASSLGTGKGAFF,TGTGCCAGCAGCCTCGGGACAGGGAAAGGAGCTTTCTTT
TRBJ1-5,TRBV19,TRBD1,CASSPRTGWIQPQHF,TGTGCCAGTAGTCCGCGGACAGGGTGGATTCAGCCCCAGCATTTT
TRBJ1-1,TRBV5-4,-,CASTQGRDTEAFF,TGTGCCAGCACCCAAGGCAGGGACACTGAAGCTTTCTTT
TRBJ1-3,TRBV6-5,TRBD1,CASSPPGRGLNTIYF,TGTGCCAGCAGTCCCCCCGGCAGGGGGTTGAACACCATATATTTT
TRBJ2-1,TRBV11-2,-,CASSPRYLGFSSYNEQFF,TGTGCCAGCAGCCCCCGTTACCTAGGCTTCAGCTCCTACAATGAGCAGTTCTTC
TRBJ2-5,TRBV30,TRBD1,CAWTGGETQYF,TGTGCCTGGACAGGGGGAGAGACCCAGTACTTC
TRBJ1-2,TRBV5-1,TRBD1,CASSLRQGSDYGYTF,TGCGCCAGCAGCTTGCGACAGGGATCGGACTATGGCTACACCTTC
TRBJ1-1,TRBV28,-,CASSLYPPDRLGSTEAFF,TGTGCCAGCAGTTTATACCCCCCCGACAGGCTAGGATCCACTGAAGCTTTCTTT
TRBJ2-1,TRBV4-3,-,CASSRVLRANEQFF,TGCGCCAGCAGCCGAGTACTCAGGGCGAATGAGCAGTTCTTC
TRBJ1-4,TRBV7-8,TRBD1,CASQRRDRASRTNEKLFF,TGTGCCAGCCAGAGAAGGGACAGGGCCAGTCGAACTAATGAAAAACTGTTTTTT
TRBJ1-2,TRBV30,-,CAWRRPRTANGYTF,TGTGCCTGGCGCCGTCCGAGGACAGCCAATGGCTACACCTTC
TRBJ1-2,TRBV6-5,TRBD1,CASSRDSSNYGYTF,TGTGCCAGCAGTCGGGACAGCTCTAACTATGGCTACACCTTC
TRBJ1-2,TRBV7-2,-,CASSLDGGRYGYTF,TGTGCCAGCAGTCTGGACGGAGGTCGTTATGGCTACACCTTC
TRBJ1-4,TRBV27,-,CASSRQVNEKLFF,TGTGCCAGCAGCCGGCAGGTTAATGAAAAACTGTTTTTT
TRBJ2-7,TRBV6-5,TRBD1,CASRPDRGDHEQYF,TGTGCCAGCAGACCGGACAGGGGAGACCACGAGCAGTACTTC
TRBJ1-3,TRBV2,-,CASSDDGQIRGNTIYF,TGTGCCAGCAGTGACGACGGACAAATTCGAGGAAACACCATATATTTT